The 14 T cell receptor beta chains reported below all come from one sample, sequenced in a study of beta chain features in type 1 diabetes. Study results and limitations: Type 1 diabetes patients had moderately but significantly shorter TCRB CDR3s in all four CD4+ subsets.

Since all of the isolated RNA was reverse transcribed, expressed TCRB transcripts were what got sequenced. The data were produced by immunoSEQ multiplex PCR, yet TCRdb's version contains in-frame clones alone and is incomplete. The sample has 350,000 to 400,000 clones, over 9.5% seen once. Antigens for these TCRs are unknown. What was sequenced was naive CD4+ T cells from blood. These receptors originate from a woman aged 18-29 years with type 1 diabetes.

In its sample, this clone was seen a few times. At the DNA level, this CDR3 is encoded by other sequences in the same sample as well. The CDR3, as DNA: TGCAGCGCGACTGGAGGGGAGACCCAGTACTTC. Its protein product is CSATGGETQYF. The chain employs TRBV29-1 and TRBJ2-5; the D gene is possibly TRBD2 (6 bases). Germline V gives CDR1 SQVTM, CDR2 ANQGSEA. The CDR3 consists of 11 residues. V lost 7 bases to trimming and J lost 5 bases, with 11 bases between them.

Only a few counts were recorded for this clone. The chain carries TRBV11-2 and TRBJ2-7; TRBD1 matches at 9 bases. The length of the CDR3 is 15 residues. Germline CDR1 reads SGHAT; CDR2 reads FQNNGV. Trimming at V came to 4 bases and at J to 4 bases, leaving 8 bases not matched to a gene. The CDR3 spells CASSSLRGQGYEQYF. The CDR3 DNA reads as TGTGCCAGCAGCTCCCTTCGGGGACAGGGATACGAGCAGTACTTC.

This clone was detected a few times. This chain joins TRBV7-6 and TRBJ2-6, with TRBD2 matching 8 bases. V lost 10 bases and J lost 2; bases outside the gene matches: 13. The CDR3 extends over 17 amino acids. Germline V gene lookup returns CDR1 SGHVS and CDR2 FNYEAQ. Here the CDR3 reads CAITASRGVTGANVLTF. The CDR3 nucleotides are TGTGCCATCACAGCTTCGCGGGGGGTAACTGGGGCCAACGTCCTGACTTTC.

The chain recombines TRBV4-3 with TRBJ2-1; possibly TRBD2 for D (5 bases). The CDR3 length is 13 residues. In germline, CDR1 is LGHNA, CDR2 YSLEER. The ends were cut back, 3 bases at V and 9 bases at J, with 12 bases in the middle. The CDR3 DNA reads as TGCGCCAGCAGCCAGGAAACTAGATTTGAGCAGTTCTTC. It translates to CASSQETRFEQFF.

The V call is TRBV13, the J call TRBJ2-7; TRBD2 matches 9 bases. CDR3 length: 16 amino acids. From germline, CDR1 is PRHDT and CDR2 FYEKMQ (reference sequence). V shed 5 bases and J 4 bases; nucleotides not matched to a gene: 12. The CDR3: CASSPTPGLARYEQYF. CDR3 nucleotides: TGTGCCAGCAGCCCAACCCCGGGACTAGCACGTTACGAGCAGTACTTC.

The V call is TRBV6-6, the J call TRBJ2-7; D may be TRBD1 (5 bases). Germline CDR1 reads MNHNY; CDR2 reads SVGAGI (reference sequence). The V end lost 2 bases, the J end lost 7 bases, and 18 bases lay between the germline ends. This CDR3 spans 15 amino acids. CDR3 region: CASSYIDSAGAEQYF. The CDR3 nucleotides are TGTGCCAGCAGTTACATCGACTCGGCTGGGGCGGAGCAGTACTTC.

This clone was detected only a few times. V is TRBV18 and J is TRBJ1-1, with 10 bases that match TRBD1. After removal of 6 bases from V and 4 bases from J, the junction contained 11 bases not matched to a gene. Germline V lookup: CDR1 KGHSH, CDR2 LQKENI. The CDR3 runs 16 residues. Written as DNA, the CDR3 is TGTGCCAGCTCCCGACAGGGACAGGGGATCGTCACTGAAGCTTTCTTT. Translating gives CASSRQGQGIVTEAFF. Filled out from reference TRBV18 and TRBJ1-1, the complete variable domain reads NAGVMQNPRHLVRRRGQEARLRCSPMKGHSHVYWYRQLPEEGLKFMVYLQKENIIDESGMPKERFSAEFPKEGPSILRIQQVVRGDSAAYFCASSRQGQGIVTEAFFGQGTRLTVV.

This clone has only a few counts. The V and J genes are TRBV4-1 and TRBJ1-2; D might be TRBD1 (6 bases). Deletions cut 7 bases from V and 4 bases from J, with 19 bases between. Germline CDR1 reads MGHRA; CDR2 reads YSYEKL. CDR3 length: 15 residues. The CDR3, as DNA: TGCGCCAGCACCTGGGCAGGGGCTGGGTCCTATGGCTACACCTTC. Translating it yields CASTWAGAGSYGYTF.

The gene calls are TRBV9 and TRBJ1-2; 10 bases are shared with TRBD1. The V segment lost 4 bases and the J segment 8 bases; nucleotides outside the gene matches: 11. This CDR3 has 15 residues. Germline V gene sequence: CDR1 SGDLS, CDR2 YYNGEE. CDR3 region: CASSTTRQGARGYTF. CDR3 sequence (DNA): TGTGCCAGCAGCACAACAAGACAGGGGGCGCGGGGCTACACCTTC.

This clone was counted between two and nine times. The chain uses TRBV29-1 and TRBJ2-3; 9 bases are shared with TRBD2. With 7 bases clipped from V and 3 bases from J, the junction kept 11 bases outside the gene matches. Germline V gene sequence: CDR1 SQVTM, CDR2 ANQGSEA. The CDR3 totals 15 residues. CDR3 amino acids: CSARGRGLATDTQYF. CDR3 in DNA: TGCAGCGCCAGGGGTCGGGGACTAGCAACAGATACGCAGTATTTT.

Here the CDR3 DNA reads TGTGCCAGCAGCGACCTGACAGTTGCCGGGGAGCTGTTTTTT. Protein: CASSDLTVAGELFF. This chain connects TRBV9 to TRBJ2-2; maybe TRBD1 (5 bases). V lost 3 bases and J lost 6, with 12 bases in between. Germline CDR1 SGDLS, CDR2 YYNGEE. The CDR3 totals 14 residues.

This chain uses TRBV4-3 with TRBJ2-7; TRBD2 agrees at 13 bases. Germline V gene sequence: CDR1 LGHNA, CDR2 YSLEER. CDR3 length: 17 residues. J lost 4 bases, V lost 1 base, and 7 bases had no gene match. The CDR3 reads CASSQGLAGGSGYEQYF. The CDR3 DNA is TGCGCCAGCAGCCAAGGACTAGCGGGAGGCTCGGGGTACGAGCAGTACTTC.

This clone was recorded a few times. The chain is built from TRBV7-9 and TRBJ2-5; 9 nucleotides match TRBD2. Germline CDR1 reads SEHNR; CDR2 reads FQNEAQ (reference sequence). V gave up 5 bases and J gave up 11 bases; unmatched junction bases: 15. This CDR3 contains 15 residues. The CDR3 region is CASSLRSGSPSEQYF. CDR3 coding DNA: TGTGCCAGCAGCCTTCGTAGCGGGAGCCCGAGTGAGCAGTACTTC.

The gene calls are TRBV7-6 and TRBJ2-1; 8 nucleotides agree with TRBD2. This CDR3 comprises 16 residues. Germline CDR1 SGHVS, CDR2 FNYEAQ. J was trimmed by 4 bases and V by 0 bases; bases with no gene match: 5. The CDR3 reads CASSLAGRGGYNEQFF. Here the CDR3 DNA reads TGTGCCAGCAGCTTAGCGGGTCGGGGGGGGTACAATGAGCAGTTCTTC.